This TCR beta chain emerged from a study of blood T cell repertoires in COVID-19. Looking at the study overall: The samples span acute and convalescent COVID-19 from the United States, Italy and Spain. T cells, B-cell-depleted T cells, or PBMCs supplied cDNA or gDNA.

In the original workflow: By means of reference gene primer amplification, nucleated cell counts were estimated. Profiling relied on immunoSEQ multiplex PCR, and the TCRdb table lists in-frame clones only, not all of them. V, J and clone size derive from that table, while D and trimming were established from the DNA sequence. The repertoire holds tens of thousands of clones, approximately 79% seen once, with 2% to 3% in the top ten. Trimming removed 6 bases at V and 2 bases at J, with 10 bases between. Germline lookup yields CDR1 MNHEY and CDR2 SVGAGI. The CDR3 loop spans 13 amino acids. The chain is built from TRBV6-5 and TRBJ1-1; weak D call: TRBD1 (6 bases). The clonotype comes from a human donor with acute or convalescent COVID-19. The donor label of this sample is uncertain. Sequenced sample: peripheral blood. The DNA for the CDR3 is TGTGCCAGCAGGGGAGGGGGTAACACTGAAGCTTTCTTT. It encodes CASRGGGNTEAFF.